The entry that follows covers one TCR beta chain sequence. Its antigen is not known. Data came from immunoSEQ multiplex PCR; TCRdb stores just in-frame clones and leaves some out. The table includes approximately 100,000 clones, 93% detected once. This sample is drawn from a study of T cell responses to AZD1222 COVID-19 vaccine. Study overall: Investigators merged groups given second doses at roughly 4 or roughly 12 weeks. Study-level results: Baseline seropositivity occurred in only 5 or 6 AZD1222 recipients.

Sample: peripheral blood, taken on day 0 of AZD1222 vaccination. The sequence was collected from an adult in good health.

The CDR3 DNA reads TGTGCCTGGAGAAAACAGGGAGGTGAAGCTTTCTTT. Protein product: CAWRKQGGEAFF. The chain uses TRBV30 and TRBJ1-1; possibly TRBD1 for D (6 bases). Germline CDR1 and CDR2: GTSNPN and SVGIG (reference sequence). Trimming removed 3 bases from V and 7 bases from J, with 12 bases in between. The CDR3 runs to 12 residues. The full variable domain, its missing parts supplied by reference TRBV30 and TRBJ1-1, is SQTIHQWPATLVQPVGSPLSLECTVEGTSNPNLYWYRQAAGRGLQLLFYSVGIGQISSEVPQNLSASRPQDRQFILSSKKLLLSDSGFYLCAWRKQGGEAFFGQGTRLTVV.